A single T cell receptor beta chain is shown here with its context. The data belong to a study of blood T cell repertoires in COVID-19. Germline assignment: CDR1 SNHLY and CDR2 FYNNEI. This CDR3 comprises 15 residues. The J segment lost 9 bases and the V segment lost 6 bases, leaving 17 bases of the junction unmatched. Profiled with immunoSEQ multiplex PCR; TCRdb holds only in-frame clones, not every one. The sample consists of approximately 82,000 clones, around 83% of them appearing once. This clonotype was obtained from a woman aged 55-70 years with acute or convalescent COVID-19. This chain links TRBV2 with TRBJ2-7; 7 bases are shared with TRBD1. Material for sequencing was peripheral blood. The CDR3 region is CASRRSGTEGSGQYF. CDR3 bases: TGTGCCAGCAGGCGATCCGGGACAGAGGGGAGCGGGCAGTACTTC.